This is a list of T cell receptor beta chains from one sample in a study of T cells in Graves' hyperthyroidism and ophthalmopathy. TCRdb called the multiplex PCR reads again in MiXCR, with one record for every CDR3 protein. The repertoire holds about 570,000 distinct CDR3 sequences, with just over 45% as singletons. Sequenced sample: peripheral blood or thyroid tissue (not recorded which). The receptors were gathered from an adult woman with Graves' disease, either hyperthyroidism or ophthalmopathy (not recorded which). Both conserved end residues are part of each CDR3. Fields, in order: V gene, J gene, CDR3 protein.

v_gene: TRBV7-9; j_gene: TRBJ1-4; CDR3aa: CASSLQGVNEKLFF
v_gene: TRBV2; j_gene: TRBJ2-7; CDR3aa: CASRGTSAYEQYF
v_gene: TRBV4-1; j_gene: TRBJ1-1; CDR3aa: CASSQQTLEAFF
v_gene: TRBV5-1; j_gene: TRBJ2-6; CDR3aa: CASAGGAGANVLTF
v_gene: TRBV5-1; j_gene: TRBJ1-2; CDR3aa: CASSPDRKYGYTF
v_gene: TRBV29-1; j_gene: TRBJ2-2; CDR3aa: CSVDWDRAGELFF
v_gene: TRBV12-3/TRBV12-4; j_gene: TRBJ2-6; CDR3aa: CASPGQGGANVLTF
v_gene: TRBV20-1; j_gene: TRBJ1-4; CDR3aa: CSARGTGNNEKLFF
v_gene: TRBV7-9; j_gene: TRBJ1-6; CDR3aa: CVSSGGDRGSPLHF
v_gene: TRBV6-5; j_gene: TRBJ2-7; CDR3aa: CASSYGGASYYEQYF
v_gene: TRBV5-5; j_gene: TRBJ2-7; CDR3aa: CASSFSRNYEQYF
v_gene: TRBV7-2; j_gene: TRBJ1-2; CDR3aa: CASSQRAGVKGYTF
v_gene: TRBV12-3/TRBV12-4; j_gene: TRBJ1-2; CDR3aa: CASSLLGSYGYTF
v_gene: TRBV11-2; j_gene: TRBJ1-4; CDR3aa: CASSLGSREKLFF
v_gene: TRBV5-8; j_gene: TRBJ2-7; CDR3aa: CASISQKNPSEQYF
v_gene: TRBV9; j_gene: TRBJ1-2; CDR3aa: CASSLAYNYGYTF